This T cell receptor beta chain comes out of a study of T cells in Graves' hyperthyroidism and ophthalmopathy. Findings and limits, study-wide: Also found in blood were most expanded thyroid clonotypes above 0.001. The model predicted ophthalmopathy a median roughly six months before onset.

Individuals with ophthalmopathy presented a Clinical Activity Score of at least 3, a NOSPECS grade of at least 4 and a duration under 3 months. Each 10 ml fresh peripheral blood draw supplied the PBMCs. Amplified TCR beta CDR3 regions derived from RNA transcripts. The HTBI primer set was used in a first-round RT-PCR of the TCR CDR3. TCRdb used MiXCR to reprocess the multiplex PCR reads, holding one entry per CDR3 protein. There are fewer than 450,000 distinct CDR3 sequences in the sample; around 15% occur only once, and around 27% lies in the top ten. This clonotype was detected ten times or more. Its antigen is as yet unknown. This clonotype originated in a man between 45 and 60 years old with Graves' ophthalmopathy. The sequencing sample was made of blood.

The CDR3 DNA follows: TGCAGTGCTAGAGATCAAGGGGGAATCCAAGAGACCCAGTACTTC. This gives the protein CSARDQGGIQETQYF. The chain recombines TRBV20-1 with TRBJ2-5; D perhaps matches TRBD1 (6 bases). The CDR3 is made up of 15 amino acids. Trimming pared 0 bases from V and 1 base from J, leaving 12 bases between. Germline V lookup: CDR1 DFQATT, CDR2 SNEGSKA (reference sequence).